These 9 T cell receptor beta chains originate from one sample sequenced in a study of a mutant IDH1 vaccine in newly diagnosed glioma. The antigens for these receptors are not known. Time point meaning: week 23, last vaccination. In the vaccine, a single dose held 300 ug of the mutant IDH1 20-mer peptide, along with topical imiquimod. Profiling relied on immunoSEQ multiplex PCR, and the TCRdb table lists in-frame clones only, not all of them. The repertoire holds approximately 35,000 clones, with 85% to 90% as singletons. The sequencing used PBMCs, collected from a glioma patient whose treatment included an IDH1 peptide vaccine. These receptors were taken from a man aged 40-49 years with glioma.

This sequence joins TRBV7-9 and TRBJ1-2; TRBD1 agrees at 7 bases. The J segment lost 7 bases and the V segment lost 3 bases, leaving 5 bases of the junction unmatched. The CDR3 totals 13 residues. Germline CDR1 and CDR2: SEHNR and FQNEAQ (reference sequence). CDR3 bases: TGTGCCAGCAGCTTTGAGGGGGCGGTTGGCTACACCTTC. This codes for CASSFEGAVGYTF.

This sequence joins TRBV4-1 and TRBJ1-5, with TRBD1 identical over 7 bases. V shed 3 bases and J 4 bases; nucleotides not matched to a gene: 6. This CDR3 has 15 residues. From germline, CDR1 is MGHRA and CDR2 YSYEKL. CDR3 in DNA: TGCGCCAGCAGCCATGGCCTGGGACAGAATCAGCCCCAGCATTTT. Translated: CASSHGLGQNQPQHF.

The chain combines TRBV4-1 with TRBJ2-1, with 7 nucleotides matching TRBD1. The V and J ends lost 0 bases and 4 bases, in that order; junction bases with no gene match: 6. Germline V gene sequence: CDR1 MGHRA, CDR2 YSYEKL. The CDR3 covers 16 residues. CDR3 coding DNA: TGCGCCAGCAGCCAAGATCAGGGGGACCCGTACAATGAGCAGTTCTTC. It codes for CASSQDQGDPYNEQFF.

V gene TRBV18 combines with J gene TRBJ2-2; D not certain. The CDR3 totals 13 residues. Germline V gene sequence: CDR1 KGHSH, CDR2 LQKENI. The V end lost 1 base, the J end lost 3 bases, and 3 bases lay between the germline ends. This CDR3 is CASSPHHTGELFF. DNA for the CDR3: TGTGCCAGCTCACCACACCACACCGGGGAGCTGTTTTTT.

This rearrangement joins TRBV5-1 to TRBJ1-4; perhaps TRBD1 as D (5 bases). The CDR3 contains 14 residues. V shed 0 bases and J shed 4 bases, with 7 bases lying between them. The germline V gene has CDR1 SGHRS and CDR2 YFSETQ. The CDR3 region is CASSLGDGNEKLFF. Here the CDR3 DNA reads TGCGCCAGCAGCTTGGGGGACGGTAATGAAAAACTGTTTTTT.

The rearrangement links TRBV6-6 to TRBJ1-1; tentatively, D is TRBD1 (6 bases). The CDR3 length is 15 residues. Between the trimmed V and J ends, which lost 2 bases and 3 bases, there was a span of 13 bases. CDR1 and CDR2 from the germline V gene are MNHNY and SVGAGI (reference sequence). The DNA of the CDR3 is TGTGCCAGCAGTTACGAGAGGGGGGGGGACACTGAAGCTTTCTTT. Its translation is CASSYERGGDTEAFF.

V and J are TRBV18 and TRBJ2-4; no reliable D call. From germline, CDR1 is KGHSH and CDR2 LQKENI. The CDR3 runs 14 residues. V shed 5 bases and J shed 0 bases, with 8 bases lying between them. In nucleotides, the CDR3 is TGTGCCAGCTCAGAGCCTCTAGCCAAAAACATTCAGTACTTC. This codes for CASSEPLAKNIQYF.

CDR3 in DNA: TGTGCCAGCAGCCAACCGACAGTCGTGGATGGAGCTTTCTTT. This gives the protein CASSQPTVVDGAFF. The chain joins TRBV4-2 to TRBJ1-1; a possible D gene is TRBD1 (5 bases). The CDR3 length is 14 residues. Germline V gene lookup returns CDR1 LGHNA and CDR2 YNFKEQ. V was clipped by 2 bases and J by 10 bases, with 17 bases between them.

This chain links TRBV19 with TRBJ1-4, with a possible D match to TRBD1 (6 bases). The V gene's germline CDR1 is LNHDA and CDR2 SQIVND (reference sequence). This CDR3 has 15 residues. The germline V and J ends were trimmed by 6 bases and 4 bases, with 15 bases remaining between them. The CDR3 DNA reads as TGTGCCAGTAGCCGAACGACAGGCTTTAATGAAAAACTGTTTTTT. Translation: CASSRTTGFNEKLFF. Complete variable domain (other parts from reference TRBV19 and TRBJ1-4): DGGITQSPKYLFRKEGQNVTLSCEQNLNHDAMYWYRQDPGQGLRLIYYSQIVNDFQKGDIAEGYSVSREKKESFPLTVTSAQKNPTAFYLCASSRTTGFNEKLFFGSGTQLSVL.